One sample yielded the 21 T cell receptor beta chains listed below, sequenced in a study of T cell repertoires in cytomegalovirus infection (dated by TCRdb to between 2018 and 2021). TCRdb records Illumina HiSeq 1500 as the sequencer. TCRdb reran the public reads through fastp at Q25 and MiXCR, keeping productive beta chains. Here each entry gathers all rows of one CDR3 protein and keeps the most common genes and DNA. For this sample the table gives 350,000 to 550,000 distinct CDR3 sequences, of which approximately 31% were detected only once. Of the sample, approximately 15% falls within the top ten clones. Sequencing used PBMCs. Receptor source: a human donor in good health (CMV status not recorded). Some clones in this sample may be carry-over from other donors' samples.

The CDR3 nucleotides are TGTGCCAGCAGTGACCCTGGGACAGTCTCCACCGGGGAGCTGTTTTTT. This translates into CASSDPGTVSTGELFF. The genes are TRBV25-1 and TRBJ2-2; 7 bases are a match to TRBD1. This CDR3 comprises 16 residues. CDR1 is MGHDK and CDR2 is SYGVNS in the germline V gene. V was clipped by 3 bases and J by 4 bases; unmatched bases: 8.

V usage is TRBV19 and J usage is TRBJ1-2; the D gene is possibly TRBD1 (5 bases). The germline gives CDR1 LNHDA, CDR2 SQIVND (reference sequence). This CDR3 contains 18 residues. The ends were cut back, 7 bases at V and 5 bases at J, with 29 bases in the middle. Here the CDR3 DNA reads TGTGCCAGTACCTTACACTTGGCAGGGAGAAGGCGGCTTTATGGCTACACCTTC. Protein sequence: CASTLHLAGRRRLYGYTF.

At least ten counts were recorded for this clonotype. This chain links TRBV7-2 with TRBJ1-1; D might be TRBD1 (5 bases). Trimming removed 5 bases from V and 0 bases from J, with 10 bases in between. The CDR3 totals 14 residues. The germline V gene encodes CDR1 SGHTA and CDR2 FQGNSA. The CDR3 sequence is CASSKQAMNTEAFF. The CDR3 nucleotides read TGTGCCAGCAGCAAACAGGCCATGAACACTGAAGCTTTCTTT.

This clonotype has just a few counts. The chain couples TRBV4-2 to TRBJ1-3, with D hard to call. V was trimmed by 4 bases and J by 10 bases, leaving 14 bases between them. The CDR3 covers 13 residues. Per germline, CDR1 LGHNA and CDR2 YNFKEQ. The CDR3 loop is CASSRSEIGTIYF. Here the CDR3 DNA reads TGTGCCAGCAGCCGCTCGGAAATTGGGACCATATATTTT.

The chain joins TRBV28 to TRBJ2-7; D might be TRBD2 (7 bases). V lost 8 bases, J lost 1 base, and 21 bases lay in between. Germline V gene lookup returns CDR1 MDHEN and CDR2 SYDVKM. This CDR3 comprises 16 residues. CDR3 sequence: CASCVGGGFKSYEQYF. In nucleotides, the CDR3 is TGTGCCAGCTGTGTCGGCGGGGGCTTTAAATCCTACGAGCAGTACTTC.

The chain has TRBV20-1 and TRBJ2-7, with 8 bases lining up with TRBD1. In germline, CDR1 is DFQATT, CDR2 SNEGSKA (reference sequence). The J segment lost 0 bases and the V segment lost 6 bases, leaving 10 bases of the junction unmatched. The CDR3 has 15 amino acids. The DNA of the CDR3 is TGCAGTGCCGCCAAAGGGACAGGAAGCTCCTACGAGCAGTACTTC. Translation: CSAAKGTGSSYEQYF.

The CDR3 sequence: CASSMAESGYTF. The CDR3 DNA is TGTGCCAGTAGTATGGCGGAGAGTGGCTACACCTTC. The V gene is TRBV19, the J gene TRBJ1-2; D unresolved. The CDR3 covers 12 residues. The V and J ends lost 3 bases and 7 bases respectively, with 9 bases between them. Germline loops: CDR1 LNHDA, CDR2 SQIVND (reference sequence).

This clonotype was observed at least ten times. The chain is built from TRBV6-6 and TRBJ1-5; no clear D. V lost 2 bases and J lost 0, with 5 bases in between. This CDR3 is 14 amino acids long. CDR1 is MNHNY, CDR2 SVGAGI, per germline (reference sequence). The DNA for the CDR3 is TGTGCCAGCAGTTACCTCCTTAGCAATCAGCCCCAGCATTTT. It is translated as CASSYLLSNQPQHF.

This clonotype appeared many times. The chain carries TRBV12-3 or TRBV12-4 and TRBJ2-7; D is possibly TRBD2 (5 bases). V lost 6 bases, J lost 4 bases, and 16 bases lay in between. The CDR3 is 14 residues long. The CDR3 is CASRRSGESYEQYF. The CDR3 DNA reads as TGTGCCAGCAGACGATCCGGGGAATCGTACGAGCAGTACTTC.

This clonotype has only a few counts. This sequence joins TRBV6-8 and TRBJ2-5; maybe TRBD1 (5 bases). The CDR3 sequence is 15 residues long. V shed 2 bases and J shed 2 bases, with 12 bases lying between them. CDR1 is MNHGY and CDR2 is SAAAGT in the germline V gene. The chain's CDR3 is CASSYAGLIQETQYF. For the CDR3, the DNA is TGTGCCAGCAGTTACGCAGGGCTCATTCAAGAGACCCAGTACTTC.

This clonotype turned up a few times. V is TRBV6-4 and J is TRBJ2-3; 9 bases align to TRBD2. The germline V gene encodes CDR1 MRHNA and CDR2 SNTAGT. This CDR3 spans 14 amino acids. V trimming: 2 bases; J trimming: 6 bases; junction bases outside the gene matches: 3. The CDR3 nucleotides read TGTGCCAGCAGTGACCTAGCGGGATCGGATACGCAGTATTTT. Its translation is CASSDLAGSDTQYF.

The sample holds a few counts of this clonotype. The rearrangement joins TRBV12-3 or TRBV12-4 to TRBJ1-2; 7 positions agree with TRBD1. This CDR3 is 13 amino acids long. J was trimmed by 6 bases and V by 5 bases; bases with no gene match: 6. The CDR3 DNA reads TGTGCCAGCAGTCCACCTACAGGGGATGGCTACACCTTC. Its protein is CASSPPTGDGYTF.

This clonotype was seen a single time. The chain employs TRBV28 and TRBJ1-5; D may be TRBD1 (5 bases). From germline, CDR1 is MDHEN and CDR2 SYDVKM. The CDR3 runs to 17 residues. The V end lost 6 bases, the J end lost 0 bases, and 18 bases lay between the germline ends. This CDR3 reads CASRHTGTGYSNQPQHF. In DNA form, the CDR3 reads TGTGCCAGCAGACATACCGGGACGGGGTATAGCAATCAGCCCCAGCATTTT.

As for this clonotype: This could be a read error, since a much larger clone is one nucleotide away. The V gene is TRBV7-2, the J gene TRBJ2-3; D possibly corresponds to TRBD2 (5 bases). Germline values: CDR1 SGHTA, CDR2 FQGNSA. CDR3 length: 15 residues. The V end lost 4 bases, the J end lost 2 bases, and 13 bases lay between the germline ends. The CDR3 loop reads CASSYGSGITDTQYF. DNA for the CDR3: TGTGCCAGCAGCTACGGATCGGGGATCACAGATACGCAGTATTTT.

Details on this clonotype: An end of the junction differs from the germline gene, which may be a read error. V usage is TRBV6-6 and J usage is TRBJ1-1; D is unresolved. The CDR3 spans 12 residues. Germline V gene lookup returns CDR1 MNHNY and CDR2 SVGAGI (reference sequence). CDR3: CASSPANTESFF. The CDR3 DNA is TGTGCCAGCTCACCGGCGAACACTGAATCTTTCTTT.

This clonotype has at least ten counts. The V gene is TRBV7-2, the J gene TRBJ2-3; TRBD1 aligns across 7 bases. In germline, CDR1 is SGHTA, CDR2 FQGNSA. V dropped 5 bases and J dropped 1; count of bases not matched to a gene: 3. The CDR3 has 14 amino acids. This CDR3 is CASSRGQRTDTQYF. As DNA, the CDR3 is TGTGCCAGCAGCAGGGGACAGCGCACAGATACGCAGTATTTT.

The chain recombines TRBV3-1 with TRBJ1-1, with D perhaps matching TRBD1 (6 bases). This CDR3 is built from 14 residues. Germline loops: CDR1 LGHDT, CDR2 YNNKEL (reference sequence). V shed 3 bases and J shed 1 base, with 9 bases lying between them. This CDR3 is CASSHSDRNTEAFF. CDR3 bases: TGTGCCAGCAGCCACTCGGACAGGAACACTGAAGCTTTCTTT.

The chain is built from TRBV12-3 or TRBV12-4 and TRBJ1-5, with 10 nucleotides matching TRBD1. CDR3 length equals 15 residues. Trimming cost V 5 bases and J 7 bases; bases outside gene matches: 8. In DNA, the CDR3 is TGTGCCAGCAGTACTAGACAGGGGGCTGGGCAGCCCCAGCATTTT. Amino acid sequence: CASSTRQGAGQPQHF.

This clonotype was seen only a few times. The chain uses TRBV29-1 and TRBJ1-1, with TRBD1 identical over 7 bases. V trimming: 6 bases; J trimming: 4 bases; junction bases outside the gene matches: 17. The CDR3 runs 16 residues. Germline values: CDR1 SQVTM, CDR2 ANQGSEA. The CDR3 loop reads CSVLSAVHRGGTEAFF. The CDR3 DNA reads TGCAGCGTCCTAAGCGCCGTACACAGGGGCGGCACTGAAGCTTTCTTT.

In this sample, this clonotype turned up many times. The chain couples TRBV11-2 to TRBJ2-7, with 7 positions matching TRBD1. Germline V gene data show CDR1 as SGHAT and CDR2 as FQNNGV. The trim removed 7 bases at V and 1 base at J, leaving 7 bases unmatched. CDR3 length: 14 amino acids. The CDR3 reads CASNRGDLSYEQYF. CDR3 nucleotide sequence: TGTGCCAGCAACAGGGGAGACTTATCCTACGAGCAGTACTTC.

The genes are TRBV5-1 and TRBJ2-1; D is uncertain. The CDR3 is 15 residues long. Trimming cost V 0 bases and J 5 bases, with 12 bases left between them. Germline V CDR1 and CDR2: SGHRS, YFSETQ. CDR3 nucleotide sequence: TGCGCCAGCAGCTTGGGGGTAGGGATTAACAATGAGCAGTTCTTC. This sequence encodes CASSLGVGINNEQFF.